Sequencing of this TCR beta chain was carried out in a study of blood T cell repertoires in COVID-19. This clone was seen only a few times. The V segment lost 7 bases and the J segment 3 bases; nucleotides outside the gene matches: 6. CDR3 length: 14 residues. Germline-derived CDR1 and CDR2 are SNHLY and FYNNEI. The table came from immunoSEQ multiplex PCR; TCRdb's copy has only in-frame clones and leaves some out. The table lists about 350,000 clones, 88% of them singletons. This clonotype originated in a woman in her seventies with COVID-19, enrolled during active disease. The genes are TRBV2 and TRBJ2-5; 9 nucleotides match TRBD2. The sequenced sample was peripheral blood. CDR3 DNA: TGTGCCAGCAATGGTGGGACTAGCAAAGAGACCCAGTACTTC. Its protein is CASNGGTSKETQYF.